The clone carrying this T cell receptor (beta chain) was picked up a small number of times. The antigen is undetermined. Germline V lookup: CDR1 GTSNPN, CDR2 SVGIG (reference sequence). The CDR3 has 16 amino acids. Germline trimming cut 3 bases from V and 0 bases from J; bases unmatched to any gene: 8. The entry originates in a study of liver allograft versus peripheral blood T cells. Study information: Recipients' peripheral blood T cell receptor repertoires were compared with those in transplanted livers.

TCRdb processed the reads anew with MiXCR; each CDR3 protein has one entry. In the table there are around 2,800 distinct CDR3 sequences, roughly 15% of which are singletons. Study results and limitations: T cell receptor repertoires inside liver allografts reportedly differed from those in peripheral blood.

The TCR originated in a human patient who had a liver transplant. The graft donor may account for some of the T cells. The V gene is TRBV30, the J gene TRBJ2-1; 7 bases are a match to TRBD2. CDR3 nucleotide sequence: TGTGCCTGGAGCGCGACTAGCCACAGCTCCTACAATGAGCAGTTCTTC. Amino acid sequence: CAWSATSHSSYNEQFF.